The subject of this entry is one TCR beta chain. The sample is drawn from a study of cytomegalovirus exposure and HLA in healthy donors. PCR employed 60 Vbeta and 13 Jbeta primers. Using immunoSEQ multiplex PCR, the repertoire was profiled, and TCRdb retains in-frame clones only, with some absent. The data contain 100,000 or so clones, approximately 85% of them singletons. The CDR3 has 13 amino acids. V lost 4 bases, J lost 4 bases, and 11 bases lay in between. The germline V gene encodes CDR1 SEHNR and CDR2 FQNEAQ (reference sequence). The chain joins TRBV7-9 to TRBJ2-7; D is possibly TRBD1 (6 bases). Sequencing was carried out using PBMCs. This clonotype originated in a man aged 25-40 years in good health and CMV-seronegative. In nucleotides, the CDR3 is TGTGCCAGCAGCTCAATACAGGGTTACGAGCAGTACTTC. Its translation: CASSSIQGYEQYF.